Presented here are 25 T cell receptor beta chains from one specimen sequenced in a study of shared clonotypes between healthy human individuals. Sequenced by immunoSEQ multiplex PCR; TCRdb stores in-frame clones only, minus some. This sample carries roughly 1,500,000 clones, around 98% of them seen once, and the ten largest clones take roughly 0.45%. Specimen: naive CD4+ T cells sorted from blood. Stated subset: CD45RA+ positively selected. The source of these receptors is a man between 25 and 39 years old in good health.

This chain connects TRBV2 to TRBJ2-3, with D uncertain. Trimming cost V 4 bases and J 3 bases, with 8 bases left between them. The germline V gene encodes CDR1 SNHLY and CDR2 FYNNEI. The CDR3 is 13 amino acids. CDR3 sequence reads: CASSVTTTDTQYF. DNA for the CDR3: TGTGCCAGCAGTGTAACTACTACAGATACGCAGTATTTT.

The chain joins TRBV4-2 to TRBJ1-1; tentative D call: TRBD1 (6 bases). Looked up from germline, CDR1 is LGHNA and CDR2 is YNFKEQ. The CDR3 is 17 amino acids. V was cut by 0 bases and J by 0 bases, with 14 bases left in between. The CDR3 is CASSQDLRGEMNTEAFF. DNA for the CDR3: TGTGCCAGCAGCCAAGATCTGAGGGGGGAGATGAACACTGAAGCTTTCTTT.

The rearrangement uses TRBV9 and TRBJ2-1; a possible D gene is TRBD1 (5 bases). Germline CDR1 and CDR2: SGDLS and YYNGEE. Trimming removed 1 base from V and 4 bases from J, with 9 bases in between. The CDR3 has 14 residues. CDR3 in amino acids: CASSVSRTYNEQFF. Written as DNA, the CDR3 is TGTGCCAGCAGCGTAAGTAGGACATACAATGAGCAGTTCTTC.

V and J are TRBV6-6 and TRBJ2-1; weak D call: TRBD2 (6 bases). Between the trimmed V and J ends, which lost 2 bases and 7 bases, there was a span of 15 bases. CDR3 length: 15 amino acids. Germline V gives CDR1 MNHNY, CDR2 SVGAGI (reference sequence). The CDR3 DNA reads as TGTGCCAGCAGTTACACGGGAGAAGGGCGAAATGAGCAGTTCTTC. Protein sequence: CASSYTGEGRNEQFF.

To note about this clone: This CDR3 is also generated by other DNA sequences in the sample. The chain carries TRBV5-1 and TRBJ2-5, with D possibly being TRBD1 (5 bases). Germline values: CDR1 SGHRS, CDR2 YFSETQ. Trimming pared 0 bases from V and 3 bases from J, leaving 6 bases between. The CDR3 is 13 amino acids. The CDR3 protein is CASSLVTEETQYF. In nucleotides, the CDR3 is TGCGCCAGCAGCTTGGTGACAGAAGAGACCCAGTACTTC.

The chain recombines TRBV19 with TRBJ2-7, with TRBD1 matching 8 bases. V dropped 1 base and J dropped 5; count of bases not matched to a gene: 16. Germline CDR1 and CDR2: LNHDA and SQIVND (reference sequence). This CDR3 comprises 18 residues. CDR3 amino acids: CASSIVFVYGQGNNEQYF. Written as DNA, the CDR3 is TGTGCCAGTAGTATAGTTTTCGTCTACGGACAGGGCAACAACGAGCAGTACTTC.

The chain carries TRBV6-1 and TRBJ2-7; possible D gene TRBD2, 7 bases. Germline V lookup: CDR1 MNHNS, CDR2 SASEGT. Trimming cost V 10 bases and J 0 bases, with 19 bases left between them. The CDR3 is made up of 15 amino acids. This CDR3 reads CATQGGVANSYEQYF. The CDR3 coding sequence is TGTGCCACTCAAGGGGGGGTAGCGAACTCCTACGAGCAGTACTTC.

The chain links TRBV13 to TRBJ2-7; TRBD2 matches 12 bases. Looked up from germline, CDR1 is PRHDT and CDR2 is FYEKMQ (reference sequence). V trimming: 5 bases; J trimming: 5 bases; junction bases outside the gene matches: 7. The CDR3 totals 15 residues. Here the CDR3 DNA reads TGTGCCAGCAGCGCTAGCGGGAGGGCCTTCCACGAGCAGTACTTC. This sequence encodes CASSASGRAFHEQYF.

The rearrangement links TRBV29-1 to TRBJ2-3; unclear D gene. Between the trimmed V and J ends, which lost 3 bases and 1 base, there was a span of 20 bases. Germline V gene data show CDR1 as SQVTM and CDR2 as ANQGSEA. The CDR3 is made up of 17 amino acids. The CDR3 loop is CSVDFLAVPFGTDTQYF. CDR3 nucleotide sequence: TGCAGCGTTGATTTTCTTGCGGTACCTTTCGGCACAGATACGCAGTATTTT.

The CDR3 reads CASSLRELAYEQYF. As DNA, the CDR3 is TGTGCCAGCAGCTTGAGGGAATTAGCCTACGAGCAGTACTTC. The genes are TRBV5-6 and TRBJ2-7; no firm D call. Trimming left V 1 base short and J 2 bases short, with 10 bases between. The CDR3 runs 14 residues. Germline lookup yields CDR1 SGHDT and CDR2 YYEEEE.

V is TRBV27 and J is TRBJ2-7; D is ambiguous. The CDR3 consists of 14 residues. Deletions cut 1 base from V and 5 bases from J, with 12 bases between. The germline V gene has CDR1 MNHEY and CDR2 SMNVEV (reference sequence). CDR3 in amino acids: CASSLLGGTDEQYF. The CDR3 DNA sequence: TGTGCCAGCAGTTTATTGGGCGGAACCGACGAGCAGTACTTC.

The J gene is TRBJ2-2, the V gene TRBV2; TRBD2 aligns across 16 bases. V was pared by 6 bases and J by 6 bases, with 1 base of the junction left unmatched. CDR3 length: 15 amino acids. Looked up from germline, CDR1 is SNHLY and CDR2 is FYNNEI. CDR3 nucleotides: TGTGCCAGCAGGGGACTAGCGGGAGGGGCCGGGGAGCTGTTTTTT. Its protein product is CASRGLAGGAGELFF.

The chain joins TRBV7-9 to TRBJ1-2; D might be TRBD1 (6 bases). The CDR3 contains 19 residues. Trimming pared 2 bases from V and 8 bases from J, leaving 30 bases between. Germline V gene sequence: CDR1 SEHNR, CDR2 FQNEAQ (reference sequence). DNA of the CDR3: TGTGCCAGCAGCTTACCGCCAATCGCGCCTCCGATCGGGGGCGGCGGCTACACCTTC. Encoded protein: CASSLPPIAPPIGGGGYTF.

This rearrangement joins TRBV11-2 to TRBJ2-7; D ambiguous. CDR3 length: 14 residues. Trimming pared 1 base from V and 9 bases from J, leaving 16 bases between. Germline CDR1 reads SGHAT; CDR2 reads FQNNGV. The CDR3 nucleotides read TGTGCCAGCAGCTTAGGTCCGCAAAGTATTGGGCAGTACTTC. This gives the protein CASSLGPQSIGQYF. The full variable domain, completed using reference TRBV11-2 and TRBJ2-7, is EAGVAQSPRYKIIEKRQSVAFWCNPISGHATLYWYQQILGQGPKLLIQFQNNGVVDDSQLPKDRFSAERLKGVDSTLKIQPAKLEDSAVYLCASSLGPQSIGQYFGPGTRLTVT.

The rearrangement joins TRBV23-1 to TRBJ2-7; TRBD1 aligns across 9 bases. TRBV23-1 is designated an ORF whose function remains uncertain. This CDR3 has 15 residues. J was trimmed by 3 bases and V by 1 base; bases with no gene match: 4. The CDR3 coding sequence is TGCGCCAGCAGTCAATGGGACAGGGTAAGCTACGAGCAGTACTTC. Translating gives CASSQWDRVSYEQYF.

The chain recombines TRBV6-1 with TRBJ2-1; D gene unclear. V was cut by 8 bases and J by 0 bases, with 11 bases left in between. Germline V gene data show CDR1 as MNHNS and CDR2 as SASEGT. The CDR3 is 14 amino acids. CDR3 nucleotides: TGTGCCAGCGGGGTTAAGAGCTCCTACAATGAGCAGTTCTTC. It specifies CASGVKSSYNEQFF.

Written as DNA, the CDR3 is TGTGCCACCAGCAGAGTAGTTGGGGTTGGCCCCCACGAGCAGTACTTC. Translating gives CATSRVVGVGPHEQYF. The V gene is TRBV15, the J gene TRBJ2-7; D unresolved. Trimming pared 1 base from V and 5 bases from J, leaving 18 bases between. The germline gives CDR1 LNHNV, CDR2 YYDKDF (reference sequence). The CDR3 length is 16 residues.

This chain uses TRBV7-8 with TRBJ2-7; D is ambiguous. Germline V CDR1 and CDR2: SGHVS, FQNEAQ. This CDR3 region has 16 residues. V was clipped by 5 bases and J by 2 bases, with 19 bases between them. The CDR3 bases are TGTGCCAGCAGCGCCCGCCCGCACTCTACAACCTACGAGCAGTACTTC. Its translation is CASSARPHSTTYEQYF.

The chain is built from TRBV6-5 and TRBJ2-3; 9 nucleotides agree with TRBD1. V lost 4 bases and J lost 2; bases outside the gene matches: 7. The V gene's germline CDR1 is MNHEY and CDR2 SVGAGI. The CDR3 has 16 residues. For the CDR3, the DNA is TGTGCCAGCAGTTCGCGGGGGACAGGGACCACAGATACGCAGTATTTT. Residues: CASSSRGTGTTDTQYF.

The rearrangement links TRBV7-9 to TRBJ2-2, with TRBD1 identical over 7 bases. The trim removed 1 base at V and 4 bases at J, leaving 9 bases unmatched. The germline gives CDR1 SEHNR, CDR2 FQNEAQ (reference sequence). This CDR3 contains 17 residues. The CDR3 is CASSLGTGVSGTGELFF. The DNA of the CDR3 is TGTGCCAGCAGCTTAGGGACAGGAGTTTCTGGCACCGGGGAGCTGTTTTTT.

The chain couples TRBV6-5 to TRBJ1-4; a weak D match, TRBD1 (6 bases). The CDR3 is made up of 14 amino acids. The germline CDR1 and CDR2 sequences are MNHEY and SVGAGI. V shed 7 bases and J shed 7 bases, with 16 bases lying between them. The CDR3 DNA reads TGTGCCAGCACCTCCGTCTCCAGGGGTGAAAAACTGTTTTTT. Residues: CASTSVSRGEKLFF.

This chain uses TRBV5-1 with TRBJ2-2; TRBD2 matches at 10 bases. There are 17 residues in the CDR3. V trimming: 0 bases; J trimming: 8 bases; junction bases outside the gene matches: 10. CDR1 is SGHRS and CDR2 is YFSETQ in the germline V gene. The CDR3 DNA sequence: TGCGCCAGCAGCTTGGCGGTAGCGGGAGGCCGTGTTGGGGAGCTGTTTTTT. Translation gives CASSLAVAGGRVGELFF.

Note on this clone: This is likely a read error, given that the CDR3 carries no conserved phenylalanine or tryptophan at its end. Because the CDR3's place on the DNA is in doubt, the DNA is left out and the CDR3 is given as listed by TCRdb. This chain connects TRBV20-1 to TRBJ2-7; the tabulated D call, TRBD1, remains unverified against the DNA. Termini included, the CDR3 measures 11 amino acids. The germline V gene encodes CDR1 DFQATT and CDR2 SNEGSKA (reference sequence). The CDR3: CSANRQGRALY.

The CDR3 here is CASSNGLAGGLPGYEQYF. In nucleotides, the CDR3 is TGTGCCAGCAGCAACGGACTAGCGGGAGGGCTTCCTGGCTACGAGCAGTACTTC. This chain joins TRBV7-2 and TRBJ2-7; 15 positions agree with TRBD2. The V gene's germline CDR1 is SGHTA and CDR2 FQGNSA. The CDR3 covers 18 residues. The V gene end was trimmed by 5 bases and the J gene end by 3 bases; junction bases not matched to a gene: 11. Together with reference TRBV7-2 and TRBJ2-7, the CDR3 gives the full variable domain: GAGVSQSPSNKVTEKGKDVELRCDPISGHTALYWYRQSLGQGLEFLIYFQGNSAPDKSGLPSDRFSAERTGGSVSTLTIQRTQQEDSAVYLCASSNGLAGGLPGYEQYFGPGTRLTVT.

The count of this clone is one. The chain uses TRBV21-1 and TRBJ2-1; the table assigns TRBD2, which was not confirmed against the DNA. TRBV21-1 is classified as a pseudogene. The CDR3 has 17 residues. The CDR3 bases are TGTGCCAGCAGCAAAGATCGGCGGGAGGGTTGGGAAGATGAGCAGTTCTTC. Translated: CASSKDRREGWEDEQFF.